The 11 T cell receptor beta chains listed next were all sequenced from one sample in a study of T cells in Graves' hyperthyroidism and ophthalmopathy. The investigators amplified TCR beta CDR3 regions from RNA transcripts. In the first-round RT-PCR of the TCR CDR3, the HTBI primer set was used. MiXCR was run by TCRdb on the multiplex PCR reads, yielding one entry per CDR3 protein. The sample has hundreds of thousands of distinct CDR3 sequences, 35% to 40% seen once; the top ten hold approximately 8.7%. Sequencing used blood. Receptor source: a man younger than 35 with Graves' hyperthyroidism.

In its sample, this clonotype was seen many times. V is TRBV5-1 and J is TRBJ2-7, with TRBD1 matching 10 bases. Trimming took 0 bases from V and 5 from J; bases not matched to a gene: 5. The CDR3 consists of 15 residues. Looked up from germline, CDR1 is SGHRS and CDR2 is YFSETQ. CDR3 amino acids: CASSLGQGAQDEQYF. CDR3 coding DNA: TGCGCCAGCAGCTTGGGACAGGGGGCGCAGGACGAGCAGTACTTC.

About this clonotype itself: An end of the junction differs from the germline gene, which may be a read error. This rearrangement joins TRBV11-2 to TRBJ1-2; a possible D gene is TRBD1 (6 bases). The CDR3 spans 14 residues. Germline-derived CDR1 and CDR2 are SGHAT and FQNNGV. The chain's CDR3 is CASSQTQGRNGYTF. CDR3 sequence (DNA): TGCGCCAGCAGCCAGACACAGGGTAGGAATGGCTACACCTTC. Full variable domain (missing parts from reference TRBV11-2 and TRBJ1-2): EAGVAQSPRYKIIEKRQSVAFWCNPISGHATLYWYQQILGQGPKLLIQFQNNGVVDDSQLPKDRFSAERLKGVDSTLKIQPAKLEDSAVYLCASSQTQGRNGYTFGSGTRLTVV.

This clonotype was seen more than once but under ten times. The chain is built from TRBV12-3 or TRBV12-4 and TRBJ2-6, with 7 positions matching TRBD1. This CDR3 has 15 residues. The junction had 5 bases not matched to a gene; V was cut back by 6 bases and J by 3 bases. The CDR3 region has the DNA TGTGCCAGCAGGTCTTACAGGGGTGGGGCCAACGTCCTGACTTTC. The encoded protein is CASRSYRGGANVLTF.

This clonotype has just one count. A much larger clone sits a single nucleotide away, making a read error possible. CDR3 region: CASGIWRASNQPQHF. CDR3 bases: TGTGCCAGTGGTATTTGGAGGGCCAGCAATCAGCCCCAGCATTTT. The chain links TRBV19 to TRBJ1-5; no clear D. Germline V lookup: CDR1 LNHDA, CDR2 SQIVND (reference sequence). The CDR3 consists of 15 residues.

This clonotype has a handful of counts. This CDR3 reads CSAPGDGSMNTEAFF. The CDR3 DNA sequence: TGCAGTGCTCCTGGGGACGGGAGCATGAACACTGAAGCTTTCTTT. The rearrangement joins TRBV20-1 to TRBJ1-1; D may be TRBD1 (5 bases). Germline V gives CDR1 DFQATT, CDR2 SNEGSKA (reference sequence). This CDR3 has 15 amino acids. Trimming pared 5 bases from V and 0 bases from J, leaving 16 bases between.

The table lists this clonotype with many counts. The chain is built from TRBV7-9 and TRBJ2-5; the D gene is possibly TRBD1 (5 bases). V was cut by 4 bases and J by 2 bases, with 5 bases left in between. The CDR3 consists of 12 residues. Germline assignment: CDR1 SEHNR and CDR2 FQNEAQ (reference sequence). CDR3 in amino acids: CASSSGQETQYF. The CDR3 region has the DNA TGTGCCAGCAGCTCAGGGCAAGAGACCCAGTACTTC. The entire variable domain, with the rest obtained from reference TRBV7-9 and TRBJ2-5, is as follows: DTGVSQNPRHKITKRGQNVTFRCDPISEHNRLYWYRQTLGQGPEFLTYFQNEAQLEKSRLLSDRFSAERPKGSFSTLEIQRTEQGDSAMYLCASSSGQETQYFGPGTRLLVL.

The chain recombines TRBV14 with TRBJ1-1, with no clear D. V was cut by 0 bases and J by 1 base, with 9 bases left in between. Germline V lookup: CDR1 SGHDN, CDR2 FVKESK. This CDR3 is built from 15 residues. The CDR3 DNA reads TGTGCCAGCAGCCAAGAAATTGCGGGGAACACTGAAGCTTTCTTT. Its translation: CASSQEIAGNTEAFF.

The J gene is TRBJ1-1, the V gene TRBV5-1, with TRBD1 matching over 7 bases. Germline V lookup: CDR1 SGHRS, CDR2 YFSETQ. Trimming removed 0 bases from V and 3 bases from J; junction bases left unmatched: 8. The CDR3 is 16 residues long. The CDR3 loop reads CASSLEGAGGDTEAFF. CDR3 nucleotides: TGCGCCAGCAGCTTGGAGGGGGCCGGAGGGGACACTGAAGCTTTCTTT.

Concerning this clonotype itself: A much larger clone is a single base away; this may be a read error. Here the CDR3 reads CASSGEVYTEAFF. DNA for the CDR3: TGTGCCAGCAGCGGAGAGGTGTACACTGAAGCTTTCTTT. The chain recombines TRBV9 with TRBJ1-1; no clear D. Trimming pared 3 bases from V and 3 bases from J, leaving 9 bases between. This CDR3 has 13 residues. Germline V gives CDR1 SGDLS, CDR2 YYNGEE.

This sequence joins TRBV28 and TRBJ2-7, with TRBD2 matching 7 bases. J gave up 7 bases and V 10 bases, and 13 bases lay outside the gene matches. This CDR3 spans 13 amino acids. CDR1 is MDHEN, CDR2 SYDVKM, per germline. CDR3 DNA sequence: TGTGCCATAAAGCGGGACTGGAGGAAGGAGCAGTACTTC. Translation gives CAIKRDWRKEQYF.

The chain joins TRBV20-1 to TRBJ1-1; tentative D call: TRBD1 (5 bases). This CDR3 is built from 14 residues. The germline CDR1 and CDR2 sequences are DFQATT and SNEGSKA (reference sequence). Trimming left V 3 bases short and J 1 base short, with 12 bases between. The CDR3 reads CSASMDGGNTEAFF. The CDR3 DNA is TGCAGTGCTAGTATGGACGGGGGGAACACTGAAGCTTTCTTT.